This T cell receptor (beta chain) was observed in a study of blood T cell repertoires in COVID-19. Looking at the study overall: Sites in the United States, Italy and Spain provided acute and convalescent COVID-19 samples. PBMCs, B-cell-depleted T cells, or T cells provided the cDNA or gDNA that made up the material.

How the authors handled the data: Amplifying reference gene primers gave estimates of nucleated cell counts. Using immunoSEQ multiplex PCR, the repertoire was profiled, and TCRdb retains in-frame clones only, with some absent. Clone size and the V and J calls come from that table; the DNA yielded D and trimming. The table has about 120,000 clones, about 90% seen once. V dropped 0 bases and J dropped 8 bases, with 14 bases sitting between them. This CDR3 has 16 residues. Germline CDR1 reads LGHNA; CDR2 reads YSLEER. Sequencing was done on a sample of peripheral blood. The receptor was derived from a woman aged 45-65 years with acute or convalescent COVID-19. This chain uses TRBV4-3 with TRBJ1-6, with D possibly matching TRBD1 (5 bases). CDR3 DNA sequence: TGCGCCAGCAGCCAAGATTCGACAGTTCATGATTCACCCCTCCACTTT. It encodes CASSQDSTVHDSPLHF.